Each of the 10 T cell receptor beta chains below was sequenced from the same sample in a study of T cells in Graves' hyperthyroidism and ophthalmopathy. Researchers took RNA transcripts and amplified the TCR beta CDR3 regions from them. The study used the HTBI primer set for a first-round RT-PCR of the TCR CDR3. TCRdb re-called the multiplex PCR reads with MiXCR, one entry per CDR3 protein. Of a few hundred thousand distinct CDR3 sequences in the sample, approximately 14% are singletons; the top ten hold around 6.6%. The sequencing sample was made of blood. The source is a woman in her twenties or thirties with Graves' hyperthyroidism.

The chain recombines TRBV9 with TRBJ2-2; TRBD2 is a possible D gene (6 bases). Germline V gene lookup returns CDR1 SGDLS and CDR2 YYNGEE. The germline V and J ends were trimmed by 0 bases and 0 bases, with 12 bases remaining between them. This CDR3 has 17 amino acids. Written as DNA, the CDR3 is TGTGCCAGCAGCGTAGCTTTAACGGGGGCGAACACCGGGGAGCTGTTTTTT. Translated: CASSVALTGANTGELFF.

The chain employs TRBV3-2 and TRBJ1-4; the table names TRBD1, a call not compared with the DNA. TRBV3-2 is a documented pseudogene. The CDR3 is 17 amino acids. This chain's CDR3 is CASHINPTGLEDEKLFF. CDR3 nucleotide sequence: TGTGCCAGCCATATTAATCCGACAGGGCTCGAGGATGAAAAACTGTTTTTT.

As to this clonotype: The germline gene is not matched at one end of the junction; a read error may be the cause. CDR3 coding DNA: TGTGCCAGCAGCGGACAGGGGGCGCCCACCTGGGAGCTGTTTTTT. As protein: CASSGQGAPTWELFF. The V call is TRBV2, the J call TRBJ2-2, with TRBD1 identical over 11 bases. This CDR3 region has 15 residues. CDR1 is SNHLY and CDR2 is FYNNEI in the germline V gene.

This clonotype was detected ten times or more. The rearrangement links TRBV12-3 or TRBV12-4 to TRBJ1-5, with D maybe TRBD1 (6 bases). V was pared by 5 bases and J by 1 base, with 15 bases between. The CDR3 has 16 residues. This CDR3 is CASSRRGPQSNQPQHF. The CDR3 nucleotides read TGTGCCAGCAGTCGCCGGGGGCCCCAAAGCAATCAGCCCCAGCATTTT.

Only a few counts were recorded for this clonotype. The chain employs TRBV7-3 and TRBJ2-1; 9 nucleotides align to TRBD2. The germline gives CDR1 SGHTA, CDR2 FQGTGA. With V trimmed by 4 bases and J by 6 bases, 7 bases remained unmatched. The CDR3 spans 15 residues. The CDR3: CASSSSGRSLNEQFF. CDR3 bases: TGTGCCAGCAGCTCCAGCGGGAGGAGTCTCAATGAGCAGTTCTTC. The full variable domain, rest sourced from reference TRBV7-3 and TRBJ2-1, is GAGVSQTPSNKVTEKGKYVELRCDPISGHTALYWYRQSLGQGPEFLIYFQGTGAADDSGLPNDRFFAVRPEGSVSTLKIQRTERGDSAVYLCASSSSGRSLNEQFFGPGTRLTVL.

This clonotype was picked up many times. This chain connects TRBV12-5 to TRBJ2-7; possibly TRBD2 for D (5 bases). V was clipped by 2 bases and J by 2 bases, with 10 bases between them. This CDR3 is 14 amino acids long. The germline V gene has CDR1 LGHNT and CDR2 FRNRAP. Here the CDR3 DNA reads TGTGCTAGTGGTTTGTCGCGGGCACCCTACGAGCAGTACTTC. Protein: CASGLSRAPYEQYF.

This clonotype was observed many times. In DNA form, the CDR3 reads TGCGCCAGCACGCAGGGGGTCTACAATGAGCAGTTCTTC. It codes for CASTQGVYNEQFF. V usage is TRBV5-1 and J usage is TRBJ2-1, with 7 bases aligning to TRBD1. After removal of 6 bases from V and 3 bases from J, the junction contained 3 bases not matched to a gene. CDR3 length: 13 residues. The germline CDR1 and CDR2 sequences are SGHRS and YFSETQ.

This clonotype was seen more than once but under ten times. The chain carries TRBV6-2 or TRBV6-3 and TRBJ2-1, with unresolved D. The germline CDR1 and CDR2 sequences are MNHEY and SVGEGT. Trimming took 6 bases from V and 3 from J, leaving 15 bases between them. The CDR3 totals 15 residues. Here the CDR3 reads CASRIRNWDYNEQFF. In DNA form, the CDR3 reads TGTGCCAGCAGAATCCGGAACTGGGACTACAATGAGCAGTTCTTC.

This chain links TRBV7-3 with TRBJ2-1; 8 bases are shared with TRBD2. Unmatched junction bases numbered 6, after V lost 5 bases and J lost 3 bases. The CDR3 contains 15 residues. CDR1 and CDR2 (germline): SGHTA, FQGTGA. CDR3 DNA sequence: TGTGCCAGCAGCCCCGGGGGGGTGAACTACAATGAGCAGTTCTTC. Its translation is CASSPGGVNYNEQFF.

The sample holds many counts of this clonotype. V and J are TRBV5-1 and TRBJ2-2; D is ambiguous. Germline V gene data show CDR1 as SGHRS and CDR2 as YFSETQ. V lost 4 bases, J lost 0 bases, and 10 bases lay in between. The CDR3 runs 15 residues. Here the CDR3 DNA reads TGCGCCAGCAGCCTCCAAGCAACGAACACCGGGGAGCTGTTTTTT. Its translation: CASSLQATNTGELFF.